Presented here are 28 T cell receptor beta chains from one specimen sequenced in a study of T cells after yellow fever vaccination. TCRdb re-analysed the 5' RACE reads in MiXCR, keeping a single row per CDR3 protein. The table records 300,000 to 400,000 distinct CDR3 sequences, 8% to 10% of them present only once. The sample in question was PBMCs, obtained on the day of the first yellow fever vaccination. The receptors here all came from a young man who received the YFV17D yellow fever vaccine.

The sample holds a few counts of this clonotype. This rearrangement joins TRBV9 to TRBJ2-7; the D is unclear. CDR1 is SGDLS, CDR2 YYNGEE, per germline. The CDR3 runs to 13 residues. The V gene lost 4 bases and the J gene lost 4 bases, with 12 bases spanning the gap. Here the CDR3 DNA reads TGTGCCAGCAGCCCCCTTCGGCCGTACGAGCAGTACGTC. Translated, it gives CASSPLRPYEQYV.

CDR3 loop: CSASWGQSKETQYF. The CDR3 coding sequence is TGCAGTGCTAGCTGGGGACAGTCAAAAGAGACCCAGTACTTC. The J gene is TRBJ2-5, the V gene TRBV20-1; 7 nucleotides line up with TRBD1. The V segment lost 3 bases and the J segment 3 bases; nucleotides outside the gene matches: 7. CDR3 length equals 14 residues. The germline CDR1 and CDR2 sequences are DFQATT and SNEGSKA (reference sequence).

The V and J genes are TRBV5-4 and TRBJ2-1, with TRBD1 matching 7 bases. The CDR3 has 16 amino acids. V shed 4 bases, J shed 2 bases, and the junction held 9 bases outside the gene matches. CDR1 SGHNT and CDR2 YYREEE come from the germline V gene (reference sequence). The CDR3 sequence is CASSMSVGTAYNEQFF. CDR3 bases: TGTGCCAGCAGCATGTCGGTCGGGACAGCCTACAATGAGCAGTTCTTC.

This rearrangement joins TRBV5-1 to TRBJ2-7, with 8 bases fitting TRBD2. The CDR3 covers 14 residues. V was pared by 4 bases and J by 5 bases, with 8 bases of the junction left unmatched. Germline CDR1 is SGHRS and CDR2 is YFSETQ. CDR3 protein: CASSEGSGGNEQYF. CDR3 bases: TGCGCCAGCAGCGAAGGAAGCGGGGGCAACGAGCAGTACTTC.

The rearrangement uses TRBV12-3 or TRBV12-4 and TRBJ1-2; D perhaps matches TRBD1 (6 bases). The CDR3 extends over 17 amino acids. Trimming pared 6 bases from V and 0 bases from J, leaving 20 bases between. CDR3 residues: CASSHGTPRISNYGYTF. The DNA for the CDR3 is TGTGCCAGCAGCCACGGGACACCCAGGATCTCTAACTATGGCTACACCTTC.

This clonotype was recorded many times. This rearrangement joins TRBV5-1 to TRBJ2-1, with 7 bases lining up with TRBD1. The CDR3 sequence is 14 residues long. The V and J ends lost 4 bases and 8 bases, in that order; junction bases with no gene match: 9. The V gene's germline CDR1 is SGHRS and CDR2 YFSETQ. The CDR3 region is CASSLGDSPDEQFF. In nucleotides, the CDR3 is TGCGCCAGCAGCCTTGGGGACAGCCCCGATGAGCAGTTCTTC.

The chain recombines TRBV2 with TRBJ1-2; D remains unclear. Trimming left V 6 bases short and J 8 bases short, with 28 bases between. The CDR3 length is 17 residues. The germline V gene encodes CDR1 SNHLY and CDR2 FYNNEI. CDR3 bases: TGTGCCAGCAGCCTGACACGAATCACCTCGCACCCTTGGGGCTACACCTTC. Translated: CASSLTRITSHPWGYTF. Full variable domain (outside the CDR3, taken from reference TRBV2 and TRBJ1-2): EPEVTQTPSHQVTQMGQEVILRCVPISNHLYFYWYRQILGQKVEFLVSFYNNEISEKSEIFDDQFSVERPDGSNFTLKIRSTKLEDSAMYFCASSLTRITSHPWGYTFGSGTRLTVV.

The V gene is TRBV5-5, the J gene TRBJ2-7, with a tentative D call TRBD2 (6 bases). In germline, CDR1 is SGHKS, CDR2 YYEKEE (reference sequence). The CDR3 totals 13 residues. V lost 0 bases, J lost 6 bases, and 10 bases lay in between. The CDR3 DNA reads TGTGCCAGCAGCTTGGTTCCGGGAGTCGAGCAGTACGTC. This gives the protein CASSLVPGVEQYV.

This clonotype was counted only a few times. This chain connects TRBV4-3 to TRBJ2-1, with a tentative D call TRBD2 (6 bases). CDR1 is LGHNA and CDR2 is YSLEER in the germline V gene. V dropped 3 bases and J dropped 5 bases, with 11 bases sitting between them. CDR3 length: 14 amino acids. CDR3 loop: CASSHTGRHNEQFF. Here the CDR3 DNA reads TGCGCCAGCAGCCATACCGGGAGACACAATGAGCAGTTCTTC.

This clonotype appeared a few times. The gene calls are TRBV5-1 and TRBJ2-3; 11 bases line up with TRBD2. The CDR3 has 17 amino acids. Germline lookup yields CDR1 SGHRS and CDR2 YFSETQ. The trim removed 0 bases at V and 4 bases at J, leaving 7 bases unmatched. The CDR3 nucleotides read TGCGCCAGCAGCTTGGCCTCCCTAGCGGGGGGCCCAGATACGCAGTATTTT. Its protein product is CASSLASLAGGPDTQYF.

This clonotype has only a few counts. The chain is built from TRBV12-3 or TRBV12-4 and TRBJ1-2, with D possibly TRBD1 on 5 matching bases. This CDR3 comprises 14 residues. Trimming shortened V by 7 bases and J by 0 bases, and 12 bases separated the two germline ends. The DNA of the CDR3 is TGTGCCAGCACTCCAGGGTACCCTAACTATGGCTACACCTTC. Translated, it gives CASTPGYPNYGYTF.

The chain joins TRBV6-5 to TRBJ2-7, with unresolved D. Germline V CDR1 and CDR2: MNHEY, SVGAGI. Trimming removed 2 bases from V and 6 bases from J, with 11 bases in between. This CDR3 has 13 residues. The CDR3 here is CASSYVVGGEQYV. DNA of the CDR3: TGTGCCAGCAGTTACGTGGTTGGTGGCGAGCAGTACGTC.

This clonotype was recorded a few times. The genes are TRBV12-3 or TRBV12-4 and TRBJ1-5; 10 bases are shared with TRBD1. This CDR3 has 15 amino acids. The ends lost 6 bases at V and 6 bases at J; junction bases unmatched: 8. The CDR3 nucleotides read TGTGCCAGCAGCCGGACAGGGGGGTCGGGTCAGCCCCAGCATTTT. Protein: CASSRTGGSGQPQHF.

DNA of the CDR3: TGTGCCAGCAGTGAATATACAGGGGTGAACACTGAAGCTTTCTTT. Translating it yields CASSEYTGVNTEAFF. The chain joins TRBV25-1 to TRBJ1-1; 7 nucleotides match TRBD1. The CDR3 length is 15 residues. Germline lookup yields CDR1 MGHDK and CDR2 SYGVNS. The J segment lost 0 bases and the V segment lost 0 bases, leaving 1 base of the junction unmatched.

This clonotype occurred many times. The V and J genes are TRBV12-3 or TRBV12-4 and TRBJ2-3, with D perhaps given as TRBD1 or TRBD2 (5 bases each). Trimming removed 3 bases at V and 10 bases at J, with 17 bases between. The CDR3 is 14 amino acids. The CDR3 loop reads CASSLSGTGLAQYF. The CDR3 nucleotides read TGTGCCAGCAGTTTGTCAGGGACGGGCCTGGCGCAGTATTTT.

The chain recombines TRBV23-1 with TRBJ2-3, with D tentatively TRBD1 or TRBD2 (5 bases each). TRBV23-1 is reported as an ORF; its role is uncertain. Trimming left V 0 bases short and J 8 bases short, with 18 bases between. This CDR3 is 16 amino acids long. The CDR3 region is CASSQSRGDTKGTQYF. The CDR3 DNA sequence: TGCGCCAGCAGTCAATCGAGGGGTGACACAAAGGGTACGCAGTATTTT.

This clonotype was detected only a few times. The genes are TRBV12-3 or TRBV12-4 and TRBJ1-1; TRBD1 might be the D (6 bases). Trimming took off 6 bases at V and 4 bases at J, with 9 bases between the two ends. There are 12 residues in the CDR3. For the CDR3, the DNA is TGTGCCAGCAGAGAACAGGGCACTGAAGCTTTCTTT. Residues: CASREQGTEAFF.

This clonotype appeared many times. The CDR3: CASSLQRGFQETQYF. The CDR3 region has the DNA TGTGCCAGCAGCTTACAGCGGGGCTTCCAAGAGACCCAGTACTTC. This chain joins TRBV7-2 and TRBJ2-5, with 7 nucleotides matching TRBD2. Per the germline V gene, CDR1 is SGHTA and CDR2 is FQGNSA. With 2 bases clipped from V and 1 base from J, the junction kept 4 bases outside the gene matches. CDR3 length: 15 residues.

The chain uses TRBV4-3 and TRBJ1-3; D is unclear. Trimming pared 1 base from V and 3 bases from J, leaving 7 bases between. The germline V gene has CDR1 LGHNA and CDR2 YSLEER. The CDR3 runs 14 residues. Written as DNA, the CDR3 is TGCGCCAGCAGCCAAGTTTACGGTGGAAACACCATATATTTT. Translation: CASSQVYGGNTIYF.

There are a few counts of this clonotype. The V call is TRBV28, the J call TRBJ1-5; no firm D call. CDR1 is MDHEN, CDR2 SYDVKM, per germline. There are 11 residues in the CDR3. The ends were cut back, 3 bases at V and 10 bases at J, with 7 bases in the middle. In nucleotides, the CDR3 is TGTGCCAGCAGTTTGAGCGGACCCCAGCATTTT. This gives the protein CASSLSGPQHF.

This clonotype was counted only a few times. The gene calls are TRBV4-3 and TRBJ2-3; 10 nucleotides line up with TRBD2. J lost 7 bases, V lost 3 bases, and 13 bases had no gene match. CDR3 size: 17 residues. Germline CDR1 is LGHNA and CDR2 is YSLEER. This chain's CDR3 is CASSQDFSGGPYYTQYF. CDR3 nucleotides: TGCGCCAGCAGCCAGGATTTTAGCGGGGGGCCGTACTATACGCAGTATTTT.

This rearrangement joins TRBV6-4 to TRBJ2-7, with TRBD2 as a possible D gene (5 bases). From germline, CDR1 is MRHNA and CDR2 SNTAGT. V was shortened by 0 bases and J by 0 bases, with 12 bases between the two germline ends. The CDR3 runs to 16 residues. For the CDR3, the DNA is TGTGCCAGCAGTGACTCCCGTCAGCGGAGCTCCTACGAGCAGTACGTC. The encoded protein is CASSDSRQRSSYEQYV.

The gene calls are TRBV11-2 and TRBJ2-3; D possibly corresponds to TRBD1 (6 bases). The germline V gene has CDR1 SGHAT and CDR2 FQNNGV. The germline V and J ends were trimmed by 0 bases and 2 bases, with 24 bases remaining between them. This CDR3 is built from 20 residues. CDR3 in DNA: TGTGCCAGCAGCTTAGAGCGGTACAGGGATCCCCCTTTGCTCACAGATACGCAGTATTTT. This translates into CASSLERYRDPPLLTDTQYF. Based on the CDR3 plus reference TRBV11-2 and TRBJ2-3, the full variable domain is EAGVAQSPRYKIIEKRQSVAFWCNPISGHATLYWYQQILGQGPKLLIQFQNNGVVDDSQLPKDRFSAERLKGVDSTLKIQPAKLEDSAVYLCASSLERYRDPPLLTDTQYFGPGTRLTVL.

This clonotype has just a few counts. The V call is TRBV7-8, the J call TRBJ2-5; D assignment may be TRBD1 or TRBD2 (5 bases each). Trimming removed 2 bases at V and 4 bases at J, with 14 bases between. The CDR3 loop spans 15 amino acids. CDR1 SGHVS and CDR2 FQNEAQ come from the germline V gene. The CDR3 region has the DNA TGTGCCAGCAGCTTAAGCGGACATACGGGAGAGACCCAGTACTTC. Encoded protein: CASSLSGHTGETQYF.

The chain couples TRBV7-9 to TRBJ2-1; D ambiguous. V dropped 5 bases and J dropped 10 bases, with 12 bases sitting between them. The CDR3 covers 12 residues. Germline values: CDR1 SEHNR, CDR2 FQNEAQ (reference sequence). CDR3 bases: TGTGCCAGCAGCCAAAAAGGTCGGGAGCAGTTCTTC. It specifies CASSQKGREQFF.

This clonotype has a count of ten or more. The chain couples TRBV5-4 to TRBJ2-5, with TRBD2 matching over 9 bases. Germline-derived CDR1 and CDR2 are SGHNT and YYREEE (reference sequence). V dropped 3 bases and J dropped 4; count of bases not matched to a gene: 7. This CDR3 is built from 15 residues. The CDR3 coding sequence is TGTGCCAGCAGCTGGGACGCGGGGGGGGGAGAGACCCAGTACTTC. Encoded protein: CASSWDAGGGETQYF.

This clonotype appeared a few times. The CDR3, as DNA: TGCGCCAGCAGCCAAGTCCCCCATACAGGGGTAGCCAAAAACATTCAGTACTTC. The encoded protein is CASSQVPHTGVAKNIQYF. The chain is built from TRBV4-1 and TRBJ2-4, with 7 bases identical to TRBD1. Germline CDR1 MGHRA, CDR2 YSYEKL. V shed 1 base, J shed 0 bases, and the junction held 9 bases outside the gene matches. This CDR3 has 18 residues.

This clonotype was detected a few times. This rearrangement joins TRBV7-2 to TRBJ2-1; D is possibly TRBD1 (6 bases). CDR1 is SGHTA and CDR2 is FQGNSA in the germline V gene. Trimming took 8 bases from V and 7 from J, leaving 9 bases between them. This CDR3 has 11 residues. CDR3 coding DNA: TGTGCCAGCCAGGGGCTTAATGAGCAGTTCTTC. Translation gives CASQGLNEQFF.